This record looks at one TCR beta chain sequence and its context. Its specificity is not known. Method: immunoSEQ multiplex PCR; TCRdb's copy keeps in-frame clones and lacks some. This sample yields about 49,000 clones, of which 80% to 85% are seen a single time; 5.5% to 8% belongs to the top ten. The CDR3 sequence is 15 residues long. Trimming took off 0 bases at V and 3 bases at J, with 11 bases between the two ends. The germline V gene has CDR1 PRHDT and CDR2 FYEKMQ (reference sequence). This entry is derived from a study of OX40 agonist ivuxolimab in advanced cancers. Study-level results: In CD8+ T cells, expanded clones were on average more numerous than in CD4+.

Specimen: CD4+ or CD8+ T cells sorted from blood, collected in a trial of the OX40 agonist ivuxolimab. This TCR came from an adult with an advanced solid tumor such as melanoma, head and neck, liver or kidney cancer. The rearrangement uses TRBV13 and TRBJ1-2, with D uncertain. CDR3 DNA sequence: TGTGCCAGCAGCTTAGGGGGAAATTCTGACTATGGCTACACCTTC. Residues: CASSLGGNSDYGYTF.